The 11 T cell receptor beta chains below were found in one sample sequenced in a study of cytomegalovirus exposure and HLA in healthy donors. The primer mix had 60 Vbeta and 13 Jbeta primers. Data came from immunoSEQ multiplex PCR; TCRdb stores just in-frame clones and leaves some out. Among 65,000 to 85,000 clones listed, about 70% were seen once. The sample comprised PBMCs. These receptors all come from a woman aged 25 to 39 in good health and CMV-seronegative.

The chain recombines TRBV7-9 with TRBJ1-5; no definite D call. This CDR3 comprises 15 residues. The V end was cut by 1 base, the J end by 7 bases, with 14 bases between. CDR1 and CDR2 (germline): SEHNR, FQNEAQ (reference sequence). CDR3 coding DNA: TGTGCCAGCAGCTTAGGGGTGGGTGAGGGACAGCCCCAGCATTTT. Translated: CASSLGVGEGQPQHF.

V and J are TRBV5-4 and TRBJ2-3; D not resolved. The CDR3 runs to 15 residues. Trimming removed 5 bases from V and 0 bases from J, with 13 bases in between. The V gene's germline CDR1 is SGHNT and CDR2 YYREEE (reference sequence). The CDR3 DNA follows: TGTGCCAGCAGACGACTGGTTGGAAGCACAGATACGCAGTATTTT. It is translated as CASRRLVGSTDTQYF.

The chain has TRBV7-9 and TRBJ2-1; D is perhaps TRBD2 (7 bases). The length of the CDR3 is 14 residues. Per germline, CDR1 SEHNR and CDR2 FQNEAQ (reference sequence). Trimming took off 1 base at V and 8 bases at J, with 12 bases between the two ends. The CDR3 region has the DNA TGTGCCAGCAGCTTAGTCAGGGAGGGGGATGAGCAGTTCTTC. Its protein product is CASSLVREGDEQFF.

V is TRBV7-9 and J is TRBJ1-4, with TRBD1 as a possible D gene (5 bases). The CDR3 is made up of 14 amino acids. Germline V gene data show CDR1 as SEHNR and CDR2 as FQNEAQ (reference sequence). V dropped 6 bases and J dropped 13 bases, with 21 bases sitting between them. CDR3 sequence reads: CASSPGRLGGRLFF. The CDR3 DNA is TGTGCCAGCAGTCCTGGACGGCTCGGGGGGAGACTGTTTTTT.

The chain combines TRBV5-1 with TRBJ1-4; 7 bases fit TRBD1. CDR3 length: 16 amino acids. Germline trimming cut 4 bases from V and 6 bases from J; bases unmatched to any gene: 12. Germline CDR1 and CDR2: SGHRS and YFSETQ. The CDR3 DNA reads TGCGCCAGCAGCGCCCTTTCAGGGGGTCGGGATGAAAAACTGTTTTTT. Translating gives CASSALSGGRDEKLFF.

The rearrangement links TRBV2 to TRBJ2-5; D is uncertain. V lost 3 bases and J lost 5, with 7 bases in between. Looked up from germline, CDR1 is SNHLY and CDR2 is FYNNEI. CDR3 length: 12 amino acids. The CDR3 here is CASSESVETQYF. In DNA, the CDR3 is TGTGCCAGCAGTGAGAGTGTCGAGACCCAGTACTTC.

V is TRBV5-6 and J is TRBJ2-3; 7 nucleotides line up with TRBD1. This CDR3 has 14 amino acids. The germline gives CDR1 SGHDT, CDR2 YYEEEE. Trimming at V came to 4 bases and at J to 8 bases, leaving 10 bases not matched to a gene. The DNA of the CDR3 is TGTGCCAGCAGCCCGACGACAGGGATTTTTACGCAGTATTTT. Amino acid sequence: CASSPTTGIFTQYF. The full variable domain, in which reference TRBV5-6 and TRBJ2-3 provide the parts outside the CDR3, is DAGVTQSPTHLIKTRGQQVTLRCSPKSGHDTVSWYQQALGQGPQFIFQYYEEEERQRGNFPDRFSGHQFPNYSSELNVNALLLGDSALYLCASSPTTGIFTQYFGPGTRLTVL.

The chain has TRBV5-1 and TRBJ2-5; 7 bases map to TRBD2. Unmatched junction bases numbered 6, after V lost 0 bases and J lost 1 base. The V gene's germline CDR1 is SGHRS and CDR2 YFSETQ. The CDR3 runs 16 residues. The CDR3 spells CASSLGLARGQETQYF. In DNA form, the CDR3 reads TGCGCCAGCAGCTTGGGACTAGCCCGGGGCCAAGAGACCCAGTACTTC.

The chain is built from TRBV6-5 and TRBJ1-1; TRBD1 is a possible D gene (5 bases). CDR3 size: 12 residues. The V gene's germline CDR1 is MNHEY and CDR2 SVGAGI. Trimming took off 4 bases at V and 11 bases at J, with 14 bases between the two ends. CDR3 DNA: TGTGCCAGCAGTTTCGGGACTACTTGGGCTTTCTTT. Amino acids: CASSFGTTWAFF.

The V gene is TRBV4-1, the J gene TRBJ2-5; 7 bases fit TRBD1. Looked up from germline, CDR1 is MGHRA and CDR2 is YSYEKL. CDR3 length: 15 amino acids. The junction had 10 bases not matched to a gene; V was cut back by 6 bases and J by 3 bases. CDR3 bases: TGCGCCAGCAGAGACAGGGTAGGGGGAAAAGAGACCCAGTACTTC. This codes for CASRDRVGGKETQYF.

This rearrangement joins TRBV6-1 to TRBJ2-5, with D maybe TRBD2 (5 bases). Germline loops: CDR1 MNHNS, CDR2 SASEGT. Trimming cost V 8 bases and J 9 bases, with 16 bases left between them. This CDR3 region has 12 residues. DNA for the CDR3: TGTGCCAGCGGATGGAGTTCGAGGGCCCAGTACTTC. It encodes CASGWSSRAQYF.